This entry describes one TCR beta chain. Per germline, CDR1 LGHDT and CDR2 YNNKEL (reference sequence). This CDR3 spans 19 amino acids. V dropped 0 bases and J dropped 9; count of bases not matched to a gene: 18. This specimen comes from a study of blood T cell repertoires in COVID-19. Study-wide context: T cells, B-cell-depleted T cells, or PBMCs supplied cDNA or gDNA.

Original processing notes: Estimation of nucleated cell counts relied on the amplification of reference gene primers. Data came from immunoSEQ multiplex PCR; TCRdb stores just in-frame clones and leaves some out. V and J calls plus clone size are reproduced from that table; the DNA served to infer D and trimming. Among about 350,000 clones, around nine tenths were seen once, and the ten largest hold approximately 0.97%. The source material was PBMCs or T cells enriched from blood (not recorded which). The receptor comes from a woman younger than 45 who had been exposed to COVID-19. This chain connects TRBV3-1 (or the pseudogene TRBV3-2) to TRBJ2-1; 9 bases are a match to TRBD2. CDR3 region: CASSQDPLGLAGQRGEQFF. The CDR3 DNA reads TGTGCCAGCAGCCAAGATCCTTTGGGGCTAGCGGGACAGCGGGGTGAGCAGTTCTTC.